Only a few counts were recorded for the clone carrying this TCR beta chain. Its antigen is currently unknown. This entry is derived from a study of beta chain features in type 1 diabetes. Findings and caveats of the study: Any HLA effect on TCRB rearrangement was left unresolved by small sub-analyses.

V shed 3 bases and J shed 6 bases, with 11 bases lying between them. The CDR3 covers 13 residues. Germline CDR1 is LNHDA and CDR2 is SQIVND (reference sequence). Reverse transcription of all isolated RNA meant that expressed TCRB transcripts were sequenced. Libraries were prepared by immunoSEQ multiplex PCR; TCRdb keeps only in-frame clonotypes and omits some of them. Of 350,000 to 450,000 clones in the sample, roughly 16% were seen once. The clonotype was recovered from a woman younger than 35 in good health. The material sequenced was naive CD4+ T cells from blood. The chain joins TRBV19 to TRBJ1-2; no reliable D call. CDR3 coding DNA: TGTGCCAGTAGTATCAGTGACATCCATGGCTACACCTTC. It is translated as CASSISDIHGYTF. The whole variable domain, remainder taken from reference TRBV19 and TRBJ1-2, is DGGITQSPKYLFRKEGQNVTLSCEQNLNHDAMYWYRQDPGQGLRLIYYSQIVNDFQKGDIAEGYSVSREKKESFPLTVTSAQKNPTAFYLCASSISDIHGYTFGSGTRLTVV.